The 13 T cell receptor beta chains in this list originate from one sample, sequenced in a study of blood T cells in healthy people across ages. Using a J-beta primer mix together with a sample-barcoded 5' primer, a second PCR was run for about 7 to 12 cycles. TCRdb fed the 5' RACE reads into MiXCR, producing one record per CDR3 protein. The sample holds around 850,000 distinct CDR3 sequences, about 36% seen once. Source material: blood. These receptor sequences come from a young man in good health.

The rearrangement uses TRBV19 and TRBJ1-4; 10 bases map to TRBD1. After removal of 5 bases from V and 5 bases from J, the junction contained 14 bases not matched to a gene. The CDR3 length is 18 residues. CDR1 LNHDA and CDR2 SQIVND come from the germline V gene (reference sequence). CDR3 in amino acids: CASSLRSDRGLPNEKLFF. CDR3 in DNA: TGTGCCAGTAGTCTTAGAAGTGACAGGGGGCTACCGAATGAAAAACTGTTTTTT.

This clonotype was counted at least ten times. The chain is built from TRBV7-9 and TRBJ2-3; D uncertain. Germline CDR1 and CDR2: SEHNR and FQNEAQ (reference sequence). V was trimmed by 5 bases and J by 2 bases, leaving 5 bases between them. The CDR3 has 12 residues. CDR3 region: CASSQNTDTQYF. The CDR3 DNA reads as TGTGCCAGCAGCCAAAACACAGATACGCAGTATTTT.

For this clonotype: Compared with germline, one end of the junction differs, possibly owing to a read error. The chain carries TRBV20-1 and TRBJ2-5; 11 bases agree with TRBD2. Germline lookup yields CDR1 DFQATT and CDR2 SNEGSKA (reference sequence). CDR3 size: 15 residues. The CDR3 DNA follows: TGCAGTACTAGAAGACTAGCGGGGAACCAAGAGGCCCAGTACTTC. The encoded protein is CSTRRLAGNQEAQYF.

This rearrangement joins TRBV9 to TRBJ2-7; D not resolved. The CDR3 spans 14 residues. Trimming took off 0 bases at V and 2 bases at J, with 9 bases between the two ends. Germline V gives CDR1 SGDLS, CDR2 YYNGEE. CDR3 sequence reads: CASSVGGPPYEQYF. The DNA for the CDR3 is TGTGCCAGCAGCGTAGGTGGGCCCCCCTACGAGCAGTACTTC.

The gene calls are TRBV4-2 and TRBJ1-2, with D possibly TRBD1 on 5 matching bases. Per germline, CDR1 LGHNA and CDR2 YNFKEQ. The CDR3 runs 14 residues. With 1 base removed from V and 5 bases from J, the gap between germline ends came to 11 bases. This chain's CDR3 is CASSQVGRSYGYTF. CDR3 nucleotides: TGTGCCAGCAGCCAAGTGGGACGCAGTTATGGCTACACCTTC.

With regard to this clonotype: This may be a read error, as it is one base from a much larger clone. The rearrangement joins TRBV12-3 or TRBV12-4 to TRBJ2-7, with D unclear. This CDR3 region has 14 residues. Trimming left V 3 bases short and J 3 bases short, with 12 bases between. The CDR3 region is CASSLSGKGYEQYF. DNA for the CDR3: TGTGCCAGCAGTTTGAGTGGGAAGGGCTACGAGCAGTACTTC.

The V gene is TRBV12-3 or TRBV12-4, the J gene TRBJ2-1; tentatively, D is TRBD2 (8 bases). The CDR3 sequence is 16 residues long. Trimming cost V 7 bases and J 7 bases, with 23 bases left between them. The CDR3 DNA reads as TGTGCCAGCACCCAAAGACAGGGACTAGGTGGGAATGAGCAGTTCTTC. It translates to CASTQRQGLGGNEQFF.

Only a few counts were recorded for this clonotype. This rearrangement joins TRBV4-2 to TRBJ1-1, with D hard to call. The CDR3 is made up of 15 amino acids. The V end lost 0 bases, the J end lost 1 base, and 9 bases lay between the germline ends. Germline assignment: CDR1 LGHNA and CDR2 YNFKEQ. In nucleotides, the CDR3 is TGTGCCAGCAGCCAAGAGCGTCGCGGGAACACTGAAGCTTTCTTT. Translated, it gives CASSQERRGNTEAFF.

This chain links TRBV7-2 with TRBJ2-7, with a possible D match to TRBD1 (6 bases). This CDR3 comprises 14 residues. CDR1 is SGHTA and CDR2 is FQGNSA in the germline V gene. The ends were cut back, 1 base at V and 6 bases at J, with 13 bases in the middle. This chain's CDR3 is CASSLEAQGSEQYF. The CDR3 nucleotides read TGTGCCAGCAGCTTAGAGGCACAGGGTAGCGAGCAGTACTTC. Filled out from reference TRBV7-2 and TRBJ2-7, the complete variable domain reads GAGVSQSPSNKVTEKGKDVELRCDPISGHTALYWYRQSLGQGLEFLIYFQGNSAPDKSGLPSDRFSAERTGGSVSTLTIQRTQQEDSAVYLCASSLEAQGSEQYFGPGTRLTVT.

This sequence joins TRBV13 and TRBJ2-3, with 11 bases aligning to TRBD2. CDR1 and CDR2 (germline): PRHDT, FYEKMQ (reference sequence). This CDR3 has 15 residues. V trimming: 3 bases; J trimming: 5 bases; junction bases outside the gene matches: 4. The CDR3 DNA sequence: TGTGCCAGCAGCTTTAGCGGGGGGGCGGAAGATACGCAGTATTTT. Translated, it gives CASSFSGGAEDTQYF.

The genes are TRBV5-1 and TRBJ1-2; no definite D call. This CDR3 has 18 amino acids. From germline, CDR1 is SGHRS and CDR2 YFSETQ. V dropped 0 bases and J dropped 0 bases, with 18 bases sitting between them. CDR3 nucleotide sequence: TGCGCCAGCAGCTTGGATTCGGACCTAGACCCAGCTAACTATGGCTACACCTTC. Translation: CASSLDSDLDPANYGYTF.

The chain combines TRBV27 with TRBJ2-1; 9 bases agree with TRBD2. V was pared by 4 bases and J by 4 bases, with 11 bases of the junction left unmatched. Looked up from germline, CDR1 is MNHEY and CDR2 is SMNVEV (reference sequence). CDR3 length: 17 amino acids. The CDR3 nucleotides are TGTGCCAGCAGTTCGTTGACTAGCGGAAGGGAATACAATGAGCAGTTCTTC. This codes for CASSSLTSGREYNEQFF.

A few counts support this clonotype. V and J are TRBV5-1 and TRBJ2-1; TRBD1 aligns across 11 bases. Germline V gives CDR1 SGHRS, CDR2 YFSETQ. The CDR3 sequence is 14 residues long. Trimming removed 7 bases from V and 7 bases from J; junction bases left unmatched: 7. The CDR3 loop is CASLPGQGGNEQFF. The DNA for the CDR3 is TGCGCCAGCCTACCGGGACAGGGGGGAAATGAGCAGTTCTTC.